This T cell receptor beta chain was captured by sequencing in a study of cytomegalovirus exposure and HLA in healthy donors. Germline assignment: CDR1 SGHTA and CDR2 FQGNSA. The J segment lost 3 bases and the V segment lost 5 bases, leaving 6 bases of the junction unmatched. The CDR3 runs 16 residues. The primer mix had 60 Vbeta and 13 Jbeta primers. Measured with immunoSEQ multiplex PCR; TCRdb has only the in-frame clones, and not every one. The sample lists 100,000 to 150,000 clones, about 68% occurring once. General observations from the study: A further, later analysis showed that HLA-associated TCR beta chains (compared with equally common others) were more clonally expanded.

Concerning this clone: Its antigen is undetermined.

The material sequenced was PBMCs. This TCR derives from a man aged 35 to 55 in good health and CMV-seropositive. The genes are TRBV7-2 and TRBJ2-2; TRBD1 agrees at 10 bases. CDR3 bases: TGTGCCAGCAGCCCTAGACAGGGGGCCGACACCGGGGAGCTGTTTTTT. Its protein is CASSPRQGADTGELFF.